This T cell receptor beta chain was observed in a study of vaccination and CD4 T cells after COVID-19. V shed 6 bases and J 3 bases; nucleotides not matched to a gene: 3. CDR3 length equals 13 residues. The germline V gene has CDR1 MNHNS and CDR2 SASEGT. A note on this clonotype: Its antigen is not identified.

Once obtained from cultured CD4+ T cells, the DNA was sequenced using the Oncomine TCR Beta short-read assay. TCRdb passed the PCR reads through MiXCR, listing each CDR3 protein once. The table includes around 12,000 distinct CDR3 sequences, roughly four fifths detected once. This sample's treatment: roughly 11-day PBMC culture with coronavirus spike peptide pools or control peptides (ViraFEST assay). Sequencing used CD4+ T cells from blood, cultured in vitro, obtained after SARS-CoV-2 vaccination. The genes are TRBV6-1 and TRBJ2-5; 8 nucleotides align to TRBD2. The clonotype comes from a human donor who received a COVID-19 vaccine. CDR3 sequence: CASRYSGEETQYF. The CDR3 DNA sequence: TGTGCCAGCAGATATAGCGGGGAAGAGACCCAGTACTTC.